The clone carrying this T cell receptor beta chain was seen a single time. Its antigen is still unknown. The source of the sample is a study of T cells in localized non-small cell lung cancer. Notes on the study in general: Greater blood T cell density accompanied longer overall survival.

Using immunoSEQ multiplex PCR, the repertoire was profiled, and TCRdb retains in-frame clones only, with some absent. The sample holds tens of thousands of clones, 85% to 90% seen once. CDR1 is SGHRS and CDR2 is YFSETQ in the germline V gene. Trimming removed 6 bases at V and 4 bases at J, with 20 bases between. The CDR3 covers 16 residues. Sequencing used peripheral blood, obtained before any cancer treatment. The source is a man aged 40 to 70 with stage I squamous cell lung carcinoma. The chain combines TRBV5-1 with TRBJ2-1, with D maybe TRBD2 (6 bases). CDR3: CASTRASSGTYNEQFF. For the CDR3, the DNA is TGCGCCAGCACCAGGGCCTCGTCCGGGACTTACAATGAGCAGTTCTTC.